Listed below are T cell receptor beta chains from one sample, sequenced in a study of beta chain features in type 1 diabetes. TCRdb's table, derived via immunoSEQ multiplex PCR, lists solely in-frame clones and lacks some. The profile covers about 40,000 clones, with roughly 50% appearing a single time and more than 0.65% taken by the ten largest. Material for sequencing was central memory CD4+ T cells from blood. Receptors originate from a woman younger than 35 in good health. The CDR3 runs from the conserved cysteine through the conserved F or W. The D gene is left open where the match is weak. Some rows mark clone size as missing; the rest say once, few, many or name a class of expanded clone.

v_gene: TRBV19
d_gene: TRBD1
len: 15
abundance: few
j_gene: TRBJ1-1
CDR3nt: TGTGCCAGTAGTGCAATCGACAGGGATAACACTGAAGCTTTCTTT
CDR3aa: CASSAIDRDNTEAFF

v_gene: TRBV5-1
d_gene: .
len: 15
abundance: .
j_gene: TRBJ2-1
CDR3nt: TGCGCCAGCAGCTTGAAAAACAACGCAGCGGGCGAGCAGTTCTTC
CDR3aa: CASSLKNNAAGEQFF

v_gene: TRBV30
d_gene: TRBD1
len: 15
abundance: .
j_gene: TRBJ2-7
CDR3nt: TGTGCCTGGAGTGTAACCGGGACAGGGAACTACGAGCAGTACTTC
CDR3aa: CAWSVTGTGNYEQYF

v_gene: TRBV10-3
d_gene: TRBD1
len: 14
abundance: .
j_gene: TRBJ2-7
CDR3nt: TGTGCCATCAGAGCCGGGACAGGGGGGTACGAGCAGTACTTC
CDR3aa: CAIRAGTGGYEQYF

v_gene: TRBV27
d_gene: .
len: 14
abundance: few
j_gene: TRBJ1-4
CDR3nt: TGTGCCAGCAGTTTCGGAGCAGTTAATGAAAAACTGTTTTTT
CDR3aa: CASSFGAVNEKLFF

v_gene: TRBV25-1
d_gene: TRBD2
len: 16
abundance: .
j_gene: TRBJ2-3
CDR3nt: TGTGCCAGCAGTGGAAGACTAGCGGGAGTTTCAGATACGCAGTATTTT
CDR3aa: CASSGRLAGVSDTQYF

v_gene: TRBV11-2
d_gene: .
len: 14
abundance: few
j_gene: TRBJ2-2
CDR3nt: TGTGCCAGCCGGGACTCGATGAACACCGGGGAGCTGTTTTTT
CDR3aa: CASRDSMNTGELFF

v_gene: TRBV23-1
d_gene: .
len: 20
abundance: .
j_gene: TRBJ1-5
CDR3nt: TGCGCCAGCAGTCAATACGAATTACACGTTCAAGGGGAAGACAATCAGCCCCAGCATTTT
CDR3aa: CASSQYELHVQGEDNQPQHF

v_gene: TRBV7-9
d_gene: .
len: 14
abundance: .
j_gene: TRBJ2-7
CDR3nt: TGTGCCAGCAGCTTAGCGGGGGGTTCTTACGAGCAGTACTTC
CDR3aa: CASSLAGGSYEQYF

v_gene: TRBV21-1
d_gene: .
len: 16
abundance: few
j_gene: TRBJ1-6
CDR3nt: TGTGCCAGCAGCAACCAGGCCTTAGACTATAATTCACCCCTCCACTTT
CDR3aa: CASSNQALDYNSPLHF

v_gene: TRBV7-9
d_gene: .
len: 15
abundance: few
j_gene: TRBJ2-4
CDR3nt: TGTGCCAGCAGCTTCGGAACAGGGTCCAAAAACATTCAGTACTTC
CDR3aa: CASSFGTGSKNIQYF

v_gene: TRBV19
d_gene: TRBD2
len: 15
abundance: .
j_gene: TRBJ2-3
CDR3nt: TGTGCCAGCTCTCCCCTAGCGGGAGAAGGAGATACGCAGTATTTT
CDR3aa: CASSPLAGEGDTQYF

v_gene: TRBV6-6
d_gene: TRBD1
len: 14
abundance: few
j_gene: TRBJ2-1
CDR3nt: TGTGCCAGCAGACTAGGACAGGGGCCTCATGAGCAGTTCTTC
CDR3aa: CASRLGQGPHEQFF

v_gene: TRBV6-1
d_gene: .
len: 14
abundance: .
j_gene: TRBJ1-2
CDR3nt: TGTGCCAGCAGTGAACCCCGAGCTAACTATGGCTACACCTTC
CDR3aa: CASSEPRANYGYTF

v_gene: TRBV28
d_gene: TRBD1
len: 13
abundance: .
j_gene: TRBJ2-7
CDR3nt: TGTGCCAGCAGTCCAGGGGGTCGGTACGAGCAGTACTTC
CDR3aa: CASSPGGRYEQYF

v_gene: TRBV2
d_gene: .
len: 13
abundance: .
j_gene: TRBJ2-7
CDR3nt: TGTGCCAGCACCCGGACTACTACCTACGAGCAGTACTTC
CDR3aa: CASTRTTTYEQYF

v_gene: TRBV6-1
d_gene: .
len: 13
abundance: .
j_gene: TRBJ1-2
CDR3nt: TGTGCCAGCAGGGGGACAAATTCGGATGGCTACACCTTC
CDR3aa: CASRGTNSDGYTF

v_gene: TRBV25-1
d_gene: .
len: 14
abundance: few
j_gene: TRBJ1-5
CDR3nt: TGTGCCAGCAGTGAACAGGGCGTAGGACAGCCCCAGCATTTT
CDR3aa: CASSEQGVGQPQHF

v_gene: TRBV5-4
d_gene: TRBD1
len: 14
abundance: .
j_gene: TRBJ1-4
CDR3nt: TGTGCCAGCAGCTTGCGACAGGGGAGTGAAAAACTGTTTTTT
CDR3aa: CASSLRQGSEKLFF

v_gene: TRBV5-1
d_gene: TRBD1
len: 14
abundance: .
j_gene: TRBJ1-1
CDR3nt: TGCGCCAGCAGCCAACCGGGGACAGGGGGAGAAGCTTTCTTT
CDR3aa: CASSQPGTGGEAFF

v_gene: TRBV4-2
d_gene: TRBD2
len: 18
abundance: .
j_gene: TRBJ2-2
CDR3nt: TGTGCCAGCAGCCAAGGGCCCAGGGGCGGGAGGGACTCCGGGGAGCTGTTTTTT
CDR3aa: CASSQGPRGGRDSGELFF

v_gene: TRBV5-8
d_gene: TRBD1
len: 16
abundance: .
j_gene: TRBJ2-5
CDR3nt: TGTGCCAGCAGCTTGGGGGACAGGGGCGAGTCGGAGACCCAGTACTTC
CDR3aa: CASSLGDRGESETQYF

v_gene: TRBV27
d_gene: TRBD1
len: 17
abundance: .
j_gene: TRBJ2-3
CDR3nt: TGTGCCAGCAGTTTATTCGACAGGGGAGATATCACAGATACGCAGTATTTT
CDR3aa: CASSLFDRGDITDTQYF

v_gene: TRBV9
d_gene: .
len: 16
abundance: .
j_gene: TRBJ2-4
CDR3nt: TGTGCCAGCAGCTCTAAAGACTTGATAGCCAAAAACATTCAGTACTTC
CDR3aa: CASSSKDLIAKNIQYF

v_gene: TRBV25-1
d_gene: .
len: 14
abundance: .
j_gene: TRBJ2-7
CDR3nt: TGTGCCAGCAGTGAATGGAGAGCCATGGGCGAGCAGTACTTC
CDR3aa: CASSEWRAMGEQYF

v_gene: TRBV2
d_gene: .
len: 14
abundance: .
j_gene: TRBJ2-5
CDR3nt: TGTGCCAGCAGTGACATCAGGGGAGGGGAGACCCAGTACTTC
CDR3aa: CASSDIRGGETQYF

v_gene: TRBV15
d_gene: .
len: 13
abundance: .
j_gene: TRBJ1-6
CDR3nt: TGTGCCACCAGCCTCCCCCTGAATTCACCCCTCCACTTT
CDR3aa: CATSLPLNSPLHF

v_gene: TRBV5-4
d_gene: TRBD2
len: 15
abundance: few
j_gene: TRBJ2-1
CDR3nt: TGTGCCAGCAGCTTCCTGCTTAGCGGGAGCCATGAGCAGTTCTTC
CDR3aa: CASSFLLSGSHEQFF

v_gene: TRBV6-1
d_gene: TRBD1
len: 14
abundance: .
j_gene: TRBJ1-6
CDR3nt: TGTGCCAGCAGTGTGGGACAGTTTAATTCACCCCTCCACTTT
CDR3aa: CASSVGQFNSPLHF

v_gene: TRBV5-6
d_gene: .
len: 13
abundance: .
j_gene: TRBJ1-1
CDR3nt: TGTGCCAGCAGCTTGTGGGCACCCCCTGAAGCTTTCTTT
CDR3aa: CASSLWAPPEAFF

v_gene: TRBV23-1
d_gene: .
len: 18
abundance: once
j_gene: TRBJ2-3
CDR3nt: TGCGCCAGCAGCCCAATCACGCGTCCGGGGGTGAGCACAGATACGCAGTATTTT
CDR3aa: CASSPITRPGVSTDTQYF

v_gene: TRBV30
d_gene: TRBD2
len: 15
abundance: .
j_gene: TRBJ2-7
CDR3nt: TGTGCCTGGAGTGACCCGGGACTAGCGATATACGAGCAGTACTTC
CDR3aa: CAWSDPGLAIYEQYF

v_gene: TRBV6-1
d_gene: .
len: 15
abundance: .
j_gene: TRBJ1-5
CDR3nt: TGTGCCAGCAGTGGTGCAGTGTATAGCAATCAGCCCCAGCATTTT
CDR3aa: CASSGAVYSNQPQHF

v_gene: TRBV18
d_gene: TRBD1
len: 14
abundance: .
j_gene: TRBJ1-2
CDR3nt: TGTGCCAGCTCAGCAGGGACAGTCAGTGGTGGCTACACCTTC
CDR3aa: CASSAGTVSGGYTF

v_gene: TRBV21-1
d_gene: .
len: 20
abundance: .
j_gene: TRBJ2-1
CDR3nt: TGTGCCAGCAGCAAAATTGAAAGCGGTTCTACCTTAAGCTCCTACAATGAGCAGTTCTTC
CDR3aa: CASSKIESGSTLSSYNEQFF

v_gene: TRBV30
d_gene: TRBD2
len: 13
abundance: few
j_gene: TRBJ2-3
CDR3nt: TGTGCCGCGGGGGGGGCGAGCACAGATACGCAGTATTTT
CDR3aa: CAAGGASTDTQYF

v_gene: TRBV5-5
d_gene: .
len: 15
abundance: medium-sized
j_gene: TRBJ2-7
CDR3nt: TGTGCCAGCAGCTCTCTTCTGGTGGGGCTCTACGAGCAGTACTTC
CDR3aa: CASSSLLVGLYEQYF

v_gene: TRBV29-1
d_gene: TRBD1
len: 14
abundance: .
j_gene: TRBJ1-1
CDR3nt: TGCGGCGTTGGCCCCGGGACAGACATAGATGAAGCTTTCTTT
CDR3aa: CGVGPGTDIDEAFF

v_gene: TRBV2
d_gene: .
len: 13
abundance: few
j_gene: TRBJ2-2
CDR3nt: TGTGCCATCTCTGCAGGGGAGTCCGGGGAGCTGTTTTTT
CDR3aa: CAISAGESGELFF

v_gene: TRBV10-1
d_gene: .
len: 14
abundance: .
j_gene: TRBJ2-1
CDR3nt: TGCGCCAGCAGTGAATATGGCCCCTACAATGAGCAGTTCTTC
CDR3aa: CASSEYGPYNEQFF

v_gene: TRBV6-6
d_gene: TRBD1
len: 13
abundance: .
j_gene: TRBJ1-5
CDR3nt: TGTGCCACCGGGACAGGGGGCAATCAGCCCCAGCATTTT
CDR3aa: CATGTGGNQPQHF

v_gene: TRBV7-9
d_gene: .
len: 18
abundance: .
j_gene: TRBJ2-4
CDR3nt: TGTGCCAGCAGACCTCCATTTAGAATACAGGGCCCCAAAAACATTCAGTACTTC
CDR3aa: CASRPPFRIQGPKNIQYF

v_gene: TRBV5-6
d_gene: .
len: 18
abundance: few
j_gene: TRBJ2-2
CDR3nt: TGTGCCAGCAGCTCTTACCGCTTAGACACACCGAACACCGGGGAGCTGTTTTTT
CDR3aa: CASSSYRLDTPNTGELFF

v_gene: TRBV5-5
d_gene: .
len: 13
abundance: few
j_gene: TRBJ2-3
CDR3nt: TGTGCCAGCAGCCTATACAGACCAGATACGCAGTATTTT
CDR3aa: CASSLYRPDTQYF

v_gene: TRBV6-1
d_gene: TRBD1
len: 14
abundance: .
j_gene: TRBJ1-5
CDR3nt: TGTGCCAGCAGTGGAGGACAGGCCACTGGGCCCCAGCATTTT
CDR3aa: CASSGGQATGPQHF

v_gene: TRBV19
d_gene: .
len: 16
abundance: .
j_gene: TRBJ2-1
CDR3nt: TGTGCCAGTAGTATAGGTCGGCTAGCCGAGGGCGCTGAGCAGTTCTTC
CDR3aa: CASSIGRLAEGAEQFF

v_gene: TRBV11-2
d_gene: TRBD1
len: 15
abundance: .
j_gene: TRBJ1-1
CDR3nt: TGTGCCAGCAGCTCGCTCAGGGGGCTCGGCACTGAAGCTTTCTTT
CDR3aa: CASSSLRGLGTEAFF

v_gene: TRBV30
d_gene: .
len: 13
abundance: .
j_gene: TRBJ1-6
CDR3nt: TGTGCCTGGAGTTCGGGTCGTAATTCACCCCTCCACTTT
CDR3aa: CAWSSGRNSPLHF

v_gene: TRBV5-4
d_gene: TRBD1
len: 16
abundance: .
j_gene: TRBJ1-6
CDR3nt: TGTGCCAGCAGCGGGCCTCCGGGACAGGGAACTTCACCCCTCCACTTT
CDR3aa: CASSGPPGQGTSPLHF

v_gene: TRBV2
d_gene: TRBD2
len: 16
abundance: few
j_gene: TRBJ2-3
CDR3nt: TGTGCCAGCAGTACAGTAGCGGGAGGGGACACAGATACGCAGTATTTT
CDR3aa: CASSTVAGGDTDTQYF

v_gene: TRBV6-1
d_gene: TRBD2
len: 15
abundance: medium-sized
j_gene: TRBJ2-1
CDR3nt: TGTGCCAGCAGTGCATTGCCTACTAGCGTTGGTGAGCAGTTCTTC
CDR3aa: CASSALPTSVGEQFF

v_gene: TRBV5-1
d_gene: TRBD2
len: 15
abundance: .
j_gene: TRBJ2-5
CDR3nt: TGCGCCAGCAGCTTGCTCGCTAGCGGGAAGGAGACCCAGTACTTC
CDR3aa: CASSLLASGKETQYF

v_gene: TRBV15
d_gene: TRBD1
len: 14
abundance: .
j_gene: TRBJ1-3
CDR3nt: TGTGCCACCAGAGAGGGGACAGTTGGAAACACCATATATTTT
CDR3aa: CATREGTVGNTIYF

v_gene: TRBV19
d_gene: .
len: 15
abundance: few
j_gene: TRBJ2-5
CDR3nt: TGTGCCAGTAGTCTCGGACACGGGCTGAGCGAGACCCAGTACTTC
CDR3aa: CASSLGHGLSETQYF

v_gene: TRBV27
d_gene: TRBD2
len: 18
abundance: .
j_gene: TRBJ2-1
CDR3nt: TGTGCCAGCAGTTTAGGACTAGCGGGGGGGCTTGGCTACAATGAGCAGTTCTTC
CDR3aa: CASSLGLAGGLGYNEQFF